A selection of T cell receptor beta chains follows, all from one sample in a study of shared clonotypes between healthy human individuals. Profiled with immunoSEQ multiplex PCR; TCRdb holds only in-frame clones, not every one. The data contain 850,000 to 1,100,000 clones, roughly 80% of them singletons. The source material was memory CD4+ T cells from PBMCs. The receptors were sampled from a man younger than 35 in good health. Some clones in this sample may be carry-over from other donors' samples. Each CDR3 is given with its conserved first and last residue. The D gene is left open where the match is weak. The size field is filled for only some rows; it gives once, few, many or a size class.

d_call: TRBD1; j_call: TRBJ1-5; clone_size: -; v_call: TRBV19; cdr3_nt: TGTGCCAGTAGTACTTGGCCAGGGGGGAATCAGCCCCAGCATTTT; cdr3_aa: CASSTWPGGNQPQHF
d_call: -; j_call: TRBJ1-2; clone_size: few; v_call: TRBV5-1; cdr3_nt: TGCGCCAGCAAGGTTTCAGGGGCAGGGGCTAACTATGGCTACACCTTC; cdr3_aa: CASKVSGAGANYGYTF
d_call: -; j_call: TRBJ1-5; clone_size: -; v_call: TRBV6-6; cdr3_nt: TGTGCCAGCAGTTACTCGGGGGGAAATCAGCCCCAGCATTTT; cdr3_aa: CASSYSGGNQPQHF
d_call: TRBD1; j_call: TRBJ1-4; clone_size: -; v_call: TRBV4-1; cdr3_nt: TGCGCCAGCAGCCAAAAGGGGGCGGCTAATGAAAAACTGTTTTTT; cdr3_aa: CASSQKGAANEKLFF
d_call: -; j_call: TRBJ2-7; clone_size: -; v_call: TRBV5-6; cdr3_nt: TGTGCCAGCAGCTACAGGCTACCGAGTTCTGAGCAGTACTTC; cdr3_aa: CASSYRLPSSEQYF
d_call: TRBD1; j_call: TRBJ2-7; clone_size: -; v_call: TRBV6-4; cdr3_nt: TGTGCCAGCAGTAGGGACAGCCTGGAGTCGGAGCAGTACTTC; cdr3_aa: CASSRDSLESEQYF
d_call: TRBD1; j_call: TRBJ2-3; clone_size: -; v_call: TRBV29-1; cdr3_nt: TGCAGCGTCATGACAGGGGCAGATACGCAGTATTTT; cdr3_aa: CSVMTGADTQYF
d_call: -; j_call: TRBJ1-1; clone_size: many; v_call: TRBV2; cdr3_nt: TGTGCCAGCAGTGTCCATCACTCGAACACTGAAGCTTTCTTT; cdr3_aa: CASSVHHSNTEAFF
d_call: -; j_call: TRBJ1-3; clone_size: -; v_call: TRBV4-1; cdr3_nt: TGCGCCAGCAGCCTCAATTTATTCTCTGGAAACACCATATATTTT; cdr3_aa: CASSLNLFSGNTIYF
d_call: TRBD2; j_call: TRBJ2-7; clone_size: -; v_call: TRBV29-1; cdr3_nt: TGCAGCGTTGAAAGTACCCTAGCGGGAGCGGGGGAGCAGTACTTC; cdr3_aa: CSVESTLAGAGEQYF
d_call: -; j_call: TRBJ2-2; clone_size: once; v_call: TRBV19; cdr3_nt: TGTGCCAGTAGTATCGGGGCAGAGGCCGGGGAGCTGTTTTTT; cdr3_aa: CASSIGAEAGELFF
d_call: -; j_call: TRBJ2-2; clone_size: -; v_call: TRBV5-1; cdr3_nt: TGCGCCAGCAGCTTGGAAGGGCCGGACACCGGGGAGCTGTTTTTT; cdr3_aa: CASSLEGPDTGELFF
d_call: -; j_call: TRBJ2-5; clone_size: -; v_call: TRBV10-3; cdr3_nt: TGTGCCATCAGGGCCGGACACGGGGAGACCCAGTACTTC; cdr3_aa: CAIRAGHGETQYF
d_call: TRBD1; j_call: TRBJ1-2; clone_size: few; v_call: TRBV5-4; cdr3_nt: TGTGCCAGCAGCCCCGCAGCGGACAGGGCTGGCTATGGCTACACCTTC; cdr3_aa: CASSPAADRAGYGYTF
d_call: TRBD2; j_call: TRBJ2-1; clone_size: -; v_call: TRBV20-1; cdr3_nt: TGCAGTGCCCGTCAGACTAGCGGGCAGTTCTTC; cdr3_aa: CSARQTSGQFF
d_call: -; j_call: TRBJ2-7; clone_size: -; v_call: TRBV4-2; cdr3_nt: TGTGCCAGCAGCCGTCCGGGACTGGACGAGCAGTACTTC; cdr3_aa: CASSRPGLDEQYF
d_call: -; j_call: TRBJ2-1; clone_size: -; v_call: TRBV9; cdr3_nt: TGTGCCAGCAGCCAGGACGGGAGCTCCTACAATGAGCAGTTCTTC; cdr3_aa: CASSQDGSSYNEQFF
d_call: -; j_call: TRBJ2-7; clone_size: -; v_call: TRBV4-1; cdr3_nt: TGCGCCAGCAGCCAAGTATACGGGGTTGTTGGCTACGAGCAGTACTTC; cdr3_aa: CASSQVYGVVGYEQYF
d_call: -; j_call: TRBJ2-1; clone_size: -; v_call: TRBV5-1; cdr3_nt: TGCGCCAGCAGACTAGTAGGTGAGCAGTTCTTC; cdr3_aa: CASRLVGEQFF
d_call: -; j_call: TRBJ2-7; clone_size: -; v_call: TRBV7-6; cdr3_nt: TGTGCCAGCAGCTTAGTTGTGGGAGCTGAGGACGAGCAGTACTTC; cdr3_aa: CASSLVVGAEDEQYF
d_call: -; j_call: TRBJ2-1; clone_size: few; v_call: TRBV6-1; cdr3_nt: TGTGCCAGCAGTGCCCGCAGGGGCGATGAGCAGTTCTTC; cdr3_aa: CASSARRGDEQFF
d_call: -; j_call: TRBJ1-5; clone_size: -; v_call: TRBV19; cdr3_nt: TGTGCCAGTAGTATCCTCAGTCCTGGTCAGCCCCAGCATTTT; cdr3_aa: CASSILSPGQPQHF
d_call: -; j_call: TRBJ2-7; clone_size: many; v_call: TRBV2; cdr3_nt: TGTGCCAGCAGTGAATTATCGGGATACCCCTACGAGCAGTACTTC; cdr3_aa: CASSELSGYPYEQYF
d_call: -; j_call: TRBJ2-3; clone_size: -; v_call: TRBV7-2; cdr3_nt: TGTGCCAGCAGCTTAGGTTCTCGCGTTCCCACAGATACGCAGTATTTT; cdr3_aa: CASSLGSRVPTDTQYF
d_call: -; j_call: TRBJ2-5; clone_size: many; v_call: TRBV5-1; cdr3_nt: TGCGCCAGCAGCTCGCGGGAGACCCAGTACTTC; cdr3_aa: CASSSRETQYF
d_call: TRBD1; j_call: TRBJ1-3; clone_size: -; v_call: TRBV30; cdr3_nt: TGTGCCTGGAGATCCGGGACAGAAGGAAACACCATATATTTT; cdr3_aa: CAWRSGTEGNTIYF
d_call: -; j_call: TRBJ1-1; clone_size: -; v_call: TRBV14; cdr3_nt: TGTGCCAGCAGCCATCGAAATCAGGGGACGAACACTGAAGCTTTCTTT; cdr3_aa: CASSHRNQGTNTEAFF
d_call: TRBD2; j_call: TRBJ2-3; clone_size: once; v_call: TRBV7-2; cdr3_nt: TGTGCCAGCAGCATAAGGGTTCTAGCGGGAGGCCATGGCACAGATACGCAGTATTTT; cdr3_aa: CASSIRVLAGGHGTDTQYF
d_call: TRBD1; j_call: TRBJ1-5; clone_size: few; v_call: TRBV4-1; cdr3_nt: TGCGCCAGCAGCCAAGATTCACAGGGGCATCAGCCCCAGCATTTT; cdr3_aa: CASSQDSQGHQPQHF
d_call: -; j_call: TRBJ2-3; clone_size: -; v_call: TRBV9; cdr3_nt: TGTGCCAGCAGCGTAGATGGGACCTCCGGAGATACGCAGTATTTT; cdr3_aa: CASSVDGTSGDTQYF
d_call: TRBD1; j_call: TRBJ1-2; clone_size: -; v_call: TRBV30; cdr3_nt: TGTGCCTGGGGGGGACAGGGGATAGAGGGCTACACCTTC; cdr3_aa: CAWGGQGIEGYTF
d_call: -; j_call: TRBJ2-4; clone_size: -; v_call: TRBV11-2; cdr3_nt: TGTGCCAGCAGCCGCGTCGGTAGAAACATTCAGTACTTC; cdr3_aa: CASSRVGRNIQYF
d_call: TRBD1; j_call: TRBJ2-7; clone_size: -; v_call: TRBV6-5; cdr3_nt: TGTGCCAGCAGTTATAGGACAGGGAGATCCTACGAGCAGTACTTC; cdr3_aa: CASSYRTGRSYEQYF
d_call: -; j_call: TRBJ2-7; clone_size: -; v_call: TRBV5-1; cdr3_nt: TGCGCCAGCAGCTTGGGAGACAGTAGCAACGAGCAGTACTTC; cdr3_aa: CASSLGDSSNEQYF
d_call: -; j_call: TRBJ1-5; clone_size: once; v_call: TRBV9; cdr3_nt: TGTGCCAGCAGCCCCTCCCCCAATAGCAATCAGCCCCAGCATTTT; cdr3_aa: CASSPSPNSNQPQHF
d_call: -; j_call: TRBJ2-3; clone_size: -; v_call: TRBV28; cdr3_nt: TGTGCCAGCAGTTTTGTAAGACCAAGCACAGATACGCAGTATTTT; cdr3_aa: CASSFVRPSTDTQYF
d_call: -; j_call: TRBJ1-2; clone_size: -; v_call: TRBV19; cdr3_nt: TGTGCCAGTAGTATCACAGGTTTAGCCCCGGGTGGCTACACCTTC; cdr3_aa: CASSITGLAPGGYTF
d_call: -; j_call: TRBJ2-2; clone_size: once; v_call: TRBV11-2; cdr3_nt: TGTGCCAGCAGCTTACCATGGGACGGGATTAACACCGGGGAGCTGTTTTTT; cdr3_aa: CASSLPWDGINTGELFF
d_call: -; j_call: TRBJ2-4; clone_size: many; v_call: TRBV15; cdr3_nt: TGTGCCACCAGCGGGATCTTGTTGAGGGGCAAAAACATTCAGTACTTC; cdr3_aa: CATSGILLRGKNIQYF
d_call: -; j_call: TRBJ1-5; clone_size: -; v_call: TRBV27; cdr3_nt: TGTGCCAGCAGTTTGGGAGAATCGCAGCCCCAGCATTTT; cdr3_aa: CASSLGESQPQHF
d_call: -; j_call: TRBJ2-4; clone_size: -; v_call: TRBV2; cdr3_nt: TGTGCCAGCAGTGAGGGCGGTCAAAACATTCAGTACTTC; cdr3_aa: CASSEGGQNIQYF
d_call: -; j_call: TRBJ2-2; clone_size: -; v_call: TRBV14; cdr3_nt: TGTGCCAGCAGCCCTACCCTGAACACCGGGGAGCTGTTTTTT; cdr3_aa: CASSPTLNTGELFF
d_call: -; j_call: TRBJ1-1; clone_size: -; v_call: TRBV19; cdr3_nt: TGTGCCAGTAACGAATGGGGCACTGAAGCTTTCTTT; cdr3_aa: CASNEWGTEAFF
d_call: -; j_call: TRBJ2-5; clone_size: -; v_call: TRBV6-5; cdr3_nt: TGTGCCAGCAGTTACTTCCGGGCTGGGGAGACCCAGTACTTC; cdr3_aa: CASSYFRAGETQYF
d_call: -; j_call: TRBJ2-7; clone_size: -; v_call: TRBV5-1; cdr3_nt: TGCGCCAGCAGTCGGCTGGCGGCCTACGAGCAGTACTTC; cdr3_aa: CASSRLAAYEQYF
d_call: TRBD2; j_call: TRBJ2-3; clone_size: -; v_call: TRBV7-3; cdr3_nt: TGTGCCAGCAGCTTAAATGTAGCGGGAGGCACAGATACGCAGTATTTT; cdr3_aa: CASSLNVAGGTDTQYF
d_call: -; j_call: TRBJ2-1; clone_size: -; v_call: TRBV7-8; cdr3_nt: TGTGCCAGCAGCTTAGTGGGCAATGAGCAGTTCTTC; cdr3_aa: CASSLVGNEQFF
d_call: -; j_call: TRBJ2-7; clone_size: -; v_call: TRBV11-2; cdr3_nt: TGTGCCAGCAGCTTAGCTGGGACAGCGGGCGAGCAGTACTTC; cdr3_aa: CASSLAGTAGEQYF
d_call: TRBD1; j_call: TRBJ1-4; clone_size: -; v_call: TRBV6-6; cdr3_nt: TGTGCCAGCAGGGGGACAGGGAGGAATGAAAAACTGTTTTTT; cdr3_aa: CASRGTGRNEKLFF
d_call: TRBD2; j_call: TRBJ2-3; clone_size: -; v_call: TRBV30; cdr3_nt: TGTGCCTGGAGTGGGGGACTAGCGGCAGATACGCAGTATTTT; cdr3_aa: CAWSGGLAADTQYF
d_call: TRBD2; j_call: TRBJ2-5; clone_size: -; v_call: TRBV9; cdr3_nt: TGTGCCAGCAGCGCCTGGACTAGCGGGGACGGAGGGGGCGAGACCCAGTACTTC; cdr3_aa: CASSAWTSGDGGGETQYF
d_call: TRBD1; j_call: TRBJ2-7; clone_size: once; v_call: TRBV5-1; cdr3_nt: TGCGCCAGCAAACATGGGGGGACAGGCTACGAGCAGTACTTC; cdr3_aa: CASKHGGTGYEQYF
d_call: -; j_call: TRBJ2-2; clone_size: -; v_call: TRBV18; cdr3_nt: TGTGCCAGCTCACAGGCTAACACCGGGGAGCTGTTTTTT; cdr3_aa: CASSQANTGELFF
d_call: -; j_call: TRBJ1-1; clone_size: -; v_call: TRBV15; cdr3_nt: TGTGCCACCAGCAGAGGCGACATCTCCGGGTCGGAAGCTTTCTTT; cdr3_aa: CATSRGDISGSEAFF